What follows is one T cell receptor (beta chain) and its context. The PCR ran on 60 Vbeta and 13 Jbeta primers. Assay: immunoSEQ multiplex PCR; the TCRdb copy retains only in-frame clones and omits some. Among some 170,000 clones listed, more than 60% were seen once. This sample stems from a study of cytomegalovirus exposure and HLA in healthy donors. The TCR comes from a man aged 35 to 55 in good health and CMV-seronegative. The sequencing input was PBMCs.

DNA for the CDR3: TGTGCCAGCAGCCATTACAATGGCTACGAGCAGTACTTC. This gives the protein CASSHYNGYEQYF. The chain joins TRBV7-9 to TRBJ2-7; D is undetermined. CDR3 length equals 13 residues. The V gene's germline CDR1 is SEHNR and CDR2 FQNEAQ (reference sequence). With 5 bases removed from V and 3 bases from J, the gap between germline ends came to 11 bases.